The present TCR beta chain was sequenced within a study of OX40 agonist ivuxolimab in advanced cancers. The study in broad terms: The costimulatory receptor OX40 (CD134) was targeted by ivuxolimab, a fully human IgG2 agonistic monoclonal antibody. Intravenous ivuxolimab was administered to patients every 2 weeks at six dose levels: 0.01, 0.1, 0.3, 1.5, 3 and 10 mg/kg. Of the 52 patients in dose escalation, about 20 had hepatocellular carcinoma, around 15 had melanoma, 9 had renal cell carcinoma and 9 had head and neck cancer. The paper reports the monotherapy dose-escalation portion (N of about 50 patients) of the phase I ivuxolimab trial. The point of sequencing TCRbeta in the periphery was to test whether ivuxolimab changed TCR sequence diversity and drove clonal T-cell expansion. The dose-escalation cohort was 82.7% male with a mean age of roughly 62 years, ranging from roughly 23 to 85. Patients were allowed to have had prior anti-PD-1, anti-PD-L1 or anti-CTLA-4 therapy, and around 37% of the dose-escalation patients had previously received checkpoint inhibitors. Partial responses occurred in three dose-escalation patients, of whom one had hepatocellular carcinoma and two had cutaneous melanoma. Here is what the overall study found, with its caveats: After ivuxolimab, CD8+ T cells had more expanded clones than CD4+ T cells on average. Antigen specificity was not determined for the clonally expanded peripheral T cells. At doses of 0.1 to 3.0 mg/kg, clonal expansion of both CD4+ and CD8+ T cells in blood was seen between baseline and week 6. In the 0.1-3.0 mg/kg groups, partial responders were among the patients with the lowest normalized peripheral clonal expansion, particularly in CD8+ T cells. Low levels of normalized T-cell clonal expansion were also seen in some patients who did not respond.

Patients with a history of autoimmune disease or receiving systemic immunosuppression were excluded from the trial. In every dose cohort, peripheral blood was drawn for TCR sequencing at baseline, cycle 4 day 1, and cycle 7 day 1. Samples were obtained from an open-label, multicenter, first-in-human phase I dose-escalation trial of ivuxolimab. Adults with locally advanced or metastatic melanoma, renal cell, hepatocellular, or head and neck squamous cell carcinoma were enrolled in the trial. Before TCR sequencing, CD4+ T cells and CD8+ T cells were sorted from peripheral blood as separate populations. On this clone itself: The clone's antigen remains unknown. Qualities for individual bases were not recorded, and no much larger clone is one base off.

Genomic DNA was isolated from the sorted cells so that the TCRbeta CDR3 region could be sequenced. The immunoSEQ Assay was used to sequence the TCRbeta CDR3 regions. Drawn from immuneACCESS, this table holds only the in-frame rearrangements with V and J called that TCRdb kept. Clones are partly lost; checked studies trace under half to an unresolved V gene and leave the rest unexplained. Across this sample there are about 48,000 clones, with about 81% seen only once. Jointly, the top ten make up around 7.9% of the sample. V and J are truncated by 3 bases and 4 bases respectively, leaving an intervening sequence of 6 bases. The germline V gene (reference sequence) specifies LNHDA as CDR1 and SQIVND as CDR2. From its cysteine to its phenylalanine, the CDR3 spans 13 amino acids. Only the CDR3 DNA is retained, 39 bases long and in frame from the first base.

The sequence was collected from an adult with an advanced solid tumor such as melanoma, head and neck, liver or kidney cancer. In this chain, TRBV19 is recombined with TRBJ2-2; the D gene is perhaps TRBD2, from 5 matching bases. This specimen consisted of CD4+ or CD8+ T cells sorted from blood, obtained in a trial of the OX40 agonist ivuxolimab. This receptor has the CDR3 CASSMAGTGELFF. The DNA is TGTGCCAGTAGTATGGCGGGCACCGGGGAGCTGTTTTTT. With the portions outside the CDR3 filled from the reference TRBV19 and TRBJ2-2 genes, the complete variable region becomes DGGITQSPKYLFRKEGQNVTLSCEQNLNHDAMYWYRQDPGQGLRLIYYSQIVNDFQKGDIAEGYSVSREKKESFPLTVTSAQKNPTAFYLCASSMAGTGELFFGEGSRLTVL.